The clone carrying this T cell receptor beta chain was seen a handful of times. The data stem from a study of T cell responses to AZD1222 COVID-19 vaccine. The assay was immunoSEQ multiplex PCR, and TCRdb's table has in-frame clones only and misses some. The table has approximately 150,000 clones, more than 90% seen once. The CDR3 has 14 residues. Germline V gives CDR1 GTSNPN, CDR2 SVGIG (reference sequence). Trimming cost V 0 bases and J 9 bases; bases outside gene matches: 5. The sequences come from peripheral blood, collected 28 days after the second AZD1222 dose. J is TRBJ1-6 and V is TRBV30; 7 nucleotides align to TRBD1. The receptor's source is an adult who received the AZD1222 COVID-19 vaccine. The chain's CDR3 is CAWSVRQGGSPLHF. CDR3 in DNA: TGTGCCTGGAGTGTACGACAGGGAGGTTCACCCCTCCACTTT.